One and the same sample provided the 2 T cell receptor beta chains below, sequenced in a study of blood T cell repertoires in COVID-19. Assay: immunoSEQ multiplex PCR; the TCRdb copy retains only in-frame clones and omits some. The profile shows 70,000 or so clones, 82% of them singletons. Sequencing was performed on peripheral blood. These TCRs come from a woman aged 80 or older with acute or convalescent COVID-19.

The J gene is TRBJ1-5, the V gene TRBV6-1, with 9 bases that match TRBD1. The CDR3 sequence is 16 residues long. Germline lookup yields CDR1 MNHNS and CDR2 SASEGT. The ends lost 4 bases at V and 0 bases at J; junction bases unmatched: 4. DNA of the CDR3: TGTGCCAGCAGTGGGGACAGGGTTTATAGCAATCAGCCCCAGCATTTT. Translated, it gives CASSGDRVYSNQPQHF.

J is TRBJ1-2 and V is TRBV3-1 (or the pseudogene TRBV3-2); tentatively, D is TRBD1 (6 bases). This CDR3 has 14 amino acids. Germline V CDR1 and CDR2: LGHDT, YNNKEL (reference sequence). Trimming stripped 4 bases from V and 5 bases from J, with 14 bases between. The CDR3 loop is CASSPDRDRYGYTF. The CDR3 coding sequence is TGTGCCAGCAGCCCGGACAGAGACCGTTATGGCTACACCTTC.